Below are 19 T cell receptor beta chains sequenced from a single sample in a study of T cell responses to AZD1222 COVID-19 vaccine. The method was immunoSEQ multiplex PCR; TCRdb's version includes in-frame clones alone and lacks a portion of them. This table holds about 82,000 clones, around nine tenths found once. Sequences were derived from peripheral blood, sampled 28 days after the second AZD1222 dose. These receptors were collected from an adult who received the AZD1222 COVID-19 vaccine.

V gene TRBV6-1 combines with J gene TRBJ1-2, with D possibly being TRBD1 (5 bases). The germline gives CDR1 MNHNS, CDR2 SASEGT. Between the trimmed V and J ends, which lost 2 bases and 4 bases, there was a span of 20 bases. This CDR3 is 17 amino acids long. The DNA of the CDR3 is TGTGCCAGCAGTGAACCCCCTTGGGGGTCCCAACTCTATGGCTACACCTTC. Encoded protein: CASSEPPWGSQLYGYTF.

The CDR3 protein is CASRPTFSGGATYNEQFF. Written as DNA, the CDR3 is TGCGCCAGCAGGCCAACTTTTAGCGGGGGAGCAACTTACAATGAGCAGTTCTTC. The rearrangement joins TRBV5-1 to TRBJ2-1; 9 nucleotides agree with TRBD2. V lost 5 bases, J lost 4 bases, and 16 bases stayed unmatched. The CDR3 is 18 amino acids. CDR1 is SGHRS and CDR2 is YFSETQ in the germline V gene.

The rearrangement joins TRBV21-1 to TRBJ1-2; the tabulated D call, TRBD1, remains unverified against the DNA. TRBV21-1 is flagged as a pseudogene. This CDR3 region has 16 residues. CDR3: CASSKLSAQVNYGYTF. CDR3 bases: TGTGCCAGCAGCAAATTGTCTGCACAGGTCAACTATGGCTACACCTTC.

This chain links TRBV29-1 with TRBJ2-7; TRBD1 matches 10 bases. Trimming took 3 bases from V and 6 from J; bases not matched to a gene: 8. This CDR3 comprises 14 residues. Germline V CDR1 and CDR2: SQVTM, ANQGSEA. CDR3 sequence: CSVESGQGVGEQYF. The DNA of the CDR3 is TGCAGCGTTGAGAGTGGACAGGGGGTGGGCGAGCAGTACTTC.

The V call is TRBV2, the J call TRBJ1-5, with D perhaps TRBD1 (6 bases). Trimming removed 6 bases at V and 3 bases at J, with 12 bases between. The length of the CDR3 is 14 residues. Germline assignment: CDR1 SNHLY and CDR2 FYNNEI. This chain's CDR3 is CASSQGIYNQPQHF. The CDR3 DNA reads TGTGCCAGCAGCCAGGGGATTTACAATCAGCCCCAGCATTTT.

CDR3: CASSQGGLKLFF. In nucleotides, the CDR3 is TGTGCCAGCAGCCAAGGGGGTCTGAAACTGTTTTTT. The chain carries TRBV14 and TRBJ1-4; unclear D gene. V was pared by 1 base and J by 11 bases, with 8 bases between. The CDR3 has 12 amino acids. Germline V gives CDR1 SGHDN, CDR2 FVKESK. The full variable domain, with the rest looked up from reference TRBV14 and TRBJ1-4, is EAGVTQFPSHSVIEKGQTVTLRCDPISGHDNLYWYRRVMGKEIKFLLHFVKESKQDESGMPNNRFLAERTGGTYSTLKVQPAELEDSGVYFCASSQGGLKLFFGSGTQLSVL.

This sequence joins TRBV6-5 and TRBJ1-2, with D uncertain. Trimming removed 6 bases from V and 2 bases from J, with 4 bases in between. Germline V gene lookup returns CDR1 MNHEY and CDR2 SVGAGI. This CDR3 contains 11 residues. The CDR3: CASRGNYGYTF. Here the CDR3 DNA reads TGTGCCAGCAGGGGAAACTATGGCTACACCTTC.

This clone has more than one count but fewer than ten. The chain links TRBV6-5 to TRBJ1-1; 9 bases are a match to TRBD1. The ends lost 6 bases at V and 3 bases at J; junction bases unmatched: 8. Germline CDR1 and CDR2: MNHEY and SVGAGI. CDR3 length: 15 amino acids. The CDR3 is CASRADWTGDTEAFF. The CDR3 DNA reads TGTGCCAGCAGAGCCGATTGGACAGGGGACACTGAAGCTTTCTTT.

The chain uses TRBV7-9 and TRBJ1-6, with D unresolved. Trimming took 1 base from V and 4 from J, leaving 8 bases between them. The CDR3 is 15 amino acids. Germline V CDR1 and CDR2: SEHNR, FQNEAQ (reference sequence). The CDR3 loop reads CASSLVSGYNSPLHF. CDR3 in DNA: TGTGCCAGCAGCTTAGTAAGCGGGTATAATTCACCCCTCCACTTT.

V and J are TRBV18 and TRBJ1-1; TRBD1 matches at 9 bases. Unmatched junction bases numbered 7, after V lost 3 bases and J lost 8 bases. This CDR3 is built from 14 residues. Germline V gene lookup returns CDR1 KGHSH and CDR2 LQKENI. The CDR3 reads CASSPGQGLAEAFF. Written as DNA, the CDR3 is TGTGCCAGCTCACCGGGACAGGGTTTAGCAGAAGCTTTCTTT.

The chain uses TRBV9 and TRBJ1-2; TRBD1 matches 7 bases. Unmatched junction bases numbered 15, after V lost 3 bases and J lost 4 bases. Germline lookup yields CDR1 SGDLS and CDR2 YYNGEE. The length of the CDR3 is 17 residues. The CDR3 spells CASSAETSDRSPYGYTF. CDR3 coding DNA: TGTGCCAGCAGCGCGGAAACCTCGGACAGGAGCCCCTATGGCTACACCTTC.

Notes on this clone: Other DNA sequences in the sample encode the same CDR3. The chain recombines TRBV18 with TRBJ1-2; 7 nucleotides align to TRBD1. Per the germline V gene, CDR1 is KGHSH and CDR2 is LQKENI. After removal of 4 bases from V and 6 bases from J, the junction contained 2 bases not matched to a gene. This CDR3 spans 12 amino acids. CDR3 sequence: CASSLDRDGYTF. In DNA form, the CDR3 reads TGTGCCAGCTCACTAGACAGGGATGGCTACACCTTC.

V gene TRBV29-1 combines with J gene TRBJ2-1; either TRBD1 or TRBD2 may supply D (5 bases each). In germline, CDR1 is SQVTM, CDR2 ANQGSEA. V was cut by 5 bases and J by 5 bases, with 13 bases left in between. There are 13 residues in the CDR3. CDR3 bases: TGCAGCGTTTCCTCGGGGCGAAACAATGAGCAGTTCTTC. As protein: CSVSSGRNNEQFF.

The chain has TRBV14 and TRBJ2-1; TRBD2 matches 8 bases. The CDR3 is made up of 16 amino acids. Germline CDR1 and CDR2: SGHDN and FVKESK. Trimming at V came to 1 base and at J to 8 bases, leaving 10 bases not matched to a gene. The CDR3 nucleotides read TGTGCCAGCAGCCAAGGTCTCGCGGGGGGCCCCTATGAGCAGTTCTTC. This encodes CASSQGLAGGPYEQFF.

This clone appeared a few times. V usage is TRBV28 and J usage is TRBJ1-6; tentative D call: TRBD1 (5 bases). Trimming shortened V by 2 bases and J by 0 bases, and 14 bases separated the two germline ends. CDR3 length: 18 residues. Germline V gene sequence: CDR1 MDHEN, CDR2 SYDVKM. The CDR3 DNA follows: TGTGCCAGCAGTTTAATGGGAGACGGGGGCTCCTATAATTCACCCCTCCACTTT. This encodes CASSLMGDGGSYNSPLHF.

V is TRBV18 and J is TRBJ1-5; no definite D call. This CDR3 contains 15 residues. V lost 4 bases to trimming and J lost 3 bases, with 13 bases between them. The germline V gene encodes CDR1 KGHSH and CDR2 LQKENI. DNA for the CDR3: TGTGCCAGCTCACTATTCTCGGATCCCAATCAGCCCCAGCATTTT. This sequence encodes CASSLFSDPNQPQHF.

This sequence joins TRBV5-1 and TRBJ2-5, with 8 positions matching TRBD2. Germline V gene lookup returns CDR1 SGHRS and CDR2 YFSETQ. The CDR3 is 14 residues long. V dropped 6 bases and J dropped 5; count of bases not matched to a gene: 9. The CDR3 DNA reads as TGCGCCAGCATGCAATCGGGAGGGAGGGAGACCCAGTACTTC. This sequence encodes CASMQSGGRETQYF. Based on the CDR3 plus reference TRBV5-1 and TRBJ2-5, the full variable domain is KAGVTQTPRYLIKTRGQQVTLSCSPISGHRSVSWYQQTPGQGLQFLFEYFSETQRNKGNFPGRFSGRQFSNSRSEMNVSTLELGDSALYLCASMQSGGRETQYFGPGTRLLVL.

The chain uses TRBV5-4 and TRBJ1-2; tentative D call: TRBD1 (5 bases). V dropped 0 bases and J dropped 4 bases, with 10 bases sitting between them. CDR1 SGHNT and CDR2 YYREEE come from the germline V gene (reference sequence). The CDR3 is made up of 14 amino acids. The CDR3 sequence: CASSLGRQPYGYTF. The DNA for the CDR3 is TGTGCCAGCAGCTTGGGGAGACAGCCCTATGGCTACACCTTC.

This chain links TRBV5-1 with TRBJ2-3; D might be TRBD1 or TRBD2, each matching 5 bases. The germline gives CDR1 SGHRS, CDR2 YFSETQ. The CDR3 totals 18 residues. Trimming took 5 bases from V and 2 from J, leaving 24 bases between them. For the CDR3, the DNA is TGCGCCAGCAGATCAGAAAGACTGGGACGGCCACCCACAGATACGCAGTATTTT. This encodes CASRSERLGRPPTDTQYF.